These 31 T cell receptor beta chains came from one sample sequenced in a study of PD-1 blockade in mismatch repair-deficient tumors. Sequenced by immunoSEQ multiplex PCR; TCRdb stores in-frame clones only, minus some. The sample contains 55,000 to 85,000 clones, approximately 80% of which appear only once. Source: peripheral blood, taken 2 weeks after starting pembrolizumab. The receptors derive from an adult with mismatch repair-deficient cancer.

This chain links TRBV11-1 with TRBJ2-5; no firm D call. This CDR3 contains 13 residues. V lost 4 bases and J lost 4, with 10 bases in between. Germline-derived CDR1 and CDR2 are SGHAT and FQDESV (reference sequence). The CDR3 DNA reads TGTGCCAGCAGCTCTAGACCCTCAGAGACCCAGTACTTC. This gives the protein CASSSRPSETQYF.

The gene calls are TRBV9 and TRBJ2-1; 7 positions match TRBD2. Germline V gene sequence: CDR1 SGDLS, CDR2 YYNGEE. This CDR3 region has 15 residues. V gave up 0 bases and J gave up 5 bases; unmatched junction bases: 5. The CDR3 is CASSVVGTINNEQFF. DNA of the CDR3: TGTGCCAGCAGCGTAGTCGGGACTATCAACAATGAGCAGTTCTTC.

V and J are TRBV11-3 and TRBJ2-5; 9 bases fit TRBD2. Trimming at V came to 1 base and at J to 1 base, leaving 4 bases not matched to a gene. The CDR3 is 16 amino acids. Germline CDR1 SGHNT, CDR2 YENEEA. CDR3 amino acids: CASSLGSSGIQETQYF. CDR3 in DNA: TGTGCCAGCAGCTTAGGTTCTAGCGGGATCCAAGAGACCCAGTACTTC.

The CDR3 loop is CASSQEDQRNEAFF. The CDR3 DNA reads as TGCGCCAGCAGCCAAGAAGACCAGAGAAACGAAGCTTTCTTT. J is TRBJ1-1 and V is TRBV4-1; unclear D gene. This CDR3 has 14 amino acids. CDR1 and CDR2 (germline): MGHRA, YSYEKL. The ends were cut back, 0 bases at V and 8 bases at J, with 13 bases in the middle.

This chain links TRBV4-1 with TRBJ2-7, with 10 nucleotides matching TRBD2. The CDR3 contains 15 residues. The J segment lost 0 bases and the V segment lost 6 bases, leaving 5 bases of the junction unmatched. The germline V gene encodes CDR1 MGHRA and CDR2 YSYEKL. DNA for the CDR3: TGCGCCAGCAGACTCGGACTAGCGGCCTCCTACGAGCAGTACTTC. It yields the protein CASRLGLAASYEQYF.

The genes are TRBV5-6 and TRBJ2-1; D not certain. The V gene's germline CDR1 is SGHDT and CDR2 YYEEEE. Trimming shortened V by 3 bases and J by 3 bases, and 7 bases separated the two germline ends. The length of the CDR3 is 13 residues. The CDR3 sequence is CASSSDLYNEQFF. DNA of the CDR3: TGTGCCAGCAGCTCGGACCTCTACAATGAGCAGTTCTTC.

The CDR3 loop is CASSRNGQGKNIQYF. The CDR3 DNA sequence: TGTGCCAGCAGCCGAAACGGACAGGGCAAAAACATTCAGTACTTC. The chain links TRBV7-9 to TRBJ2-4; the match to TRBD1 covers 8 bases. CDR3 length equals 15 residues. V was pared by 5 bases and J by 3 bases, with 6 bases of the junction left unmatched. CDR1 and CDR2 (germline): SEHNR, FQNEAQ (reference sequence).

A single count supports this clone. The J gene is TRBJ2-1, the V gene TRBV6-5; D is possibly TRBD2 (6 bases). Trimming shortened V by 6 bases and J by 0 bases, and 12 bases separated the two germline ends. Per germline, CDR1 MNHEY and CDR2 SVGAGI. CDR3 size: 15 residues. CDR3 sequence: CASSSPSVSYNEQFF. For the CDR3, the DNA is TGTGCCAGCAGCTCCCCTAGCGTCTCCTACAATGAGCAGTTCTTC.

This sequence joins TRBV10-3 and TRBJ1-3, with D uncertain. CDR3 length equals 11 residues. The germline gives CDR1 ENHRY, CDR2 SYGVKD. Between the trimmed V and J ends, which lost 4 bases and 10 bases, there was a span of 8 bases. CDR3 in DNA: TGTGCCATCAGTGTCGGTAGGACCATATATTTT. It is translated as CAISVGRTIYF.

A single count supports this clone. This chain uses TRBV6-6 with TRBJ2-1; 9 nucleotides match TRBD2. V lost 10 bases to trimming and J lost 4 bases; unmatched junction nucleotides: 8. CDR3 length: 14 amino acids. The germline V gene encodes CDR1 MNHNY and CDR2 SVGAGI (reference sequence). The CDR3 here is CATAGGRAYNEQFF. The CDR3 coding sequence is TGTGCCACGGCGGGAGGGCGGGCTTACAATGAGCAGTTCTTC.

The chain carries TRBV5-4 and TRBJ2-7; D might be TRBD2 (5 bases). The germline V gene encodes CDR1 SGHNT and CDR2 YYREEE (reference sequence). The CDR3 length is 15 residues. Trimming cost V 4 bases and J 2 bases, with 16 bases left between them. The CDR3 DNA reads TGTGCCAGCAGCAAAGATCGGGGAATTCCCTACGAGCAGTACTTC. It translates to CASSKDRGIPYEQYF.

This clone was detected only a few times. The same CDR3 arises from other DNA sequences in this sample as well. This chain uses TRBV6-6 with TRBJ2-7, with D unresolved. V shed 2 bases and J shed 0 bases, with 8 bases lying between them. CDR1 and CDR2 (germline): MNHNY, SVGAGI (reference sequence). The CDR3 sequence is 14 residues long. CDR3 DNA sequence: TGTGCCAGCAGTTACCGAGTGAGCTCCTACGAGCAGTACTTC. The encoded protein is CASSYRVSSYEQYF.

The rearrangement uses TRBV10-2 and TRBJ1-2; D is possibly TRBD1 (5 bases). Germline V gene data show CDR1 as WSHSY and CDR2 as SAAADI. The CDR3 length is 14 residues. V was cut by 3 bases and J by 3 bases, with 11 bases left in between. The CDR3 DNA follows: TGCGCCAGCAGTGAAAGGGTAGGGGACTATGGCTACACCTTC. Its protein is CASSERVGDYGYTF.

This clone has a single count. This chain uses TRBV5-1 with TRBJ2-2; 12 bases align to TRBD2. The CDR3 covers 15 residues. Looked up from germline, CDR1 is SGHRS and CDR2 is YFSETQ. Germline trimming cut 2 bases from V and 7 bases from J; bases unmatched to any gene: 3. The CDR3: CASSFGLAGIGELFF. The DNA of the CDR3 is TGCGCCAGCAGCTTTGGACTAGCGGGAATCGGGGAGCTGTTTTTT.

The rearrangement uses TRBV5-6 and TRBJ1-1; no clear D gene. This CDR3 spans 14 amino acids. CDR1 and CDR2 (germline): SGHDT, YYEEEE. Trimming removed 0 bases from V and 3 bases from J, with 9 bases in between. The CDR3 region is CASSLGVGYTEAFF. Here the CDR3 DNA reads TGTGCCAGCAGCTTGGGCGTCGGGTACACTGAAGCTTTCTTT.

The CDR3 here is CASSQDLKGTQYF. The CDR3 DNA reads TGTGCCAGCAGCCAAGATCTGAAGGGGACCCAGTACTTC. V and J are TRBV14 and TRBJ2-5; D not resolved. The CDR3 is 13 amino acids. CDR1 is SGHDN and CDR2 is FVKESK in the germline V gene. V shed 0 bases and J shed 7 bases, with 9 bases lying between them.

The V and J genes are TRBV4-1 and TRBJ1-2, with 8 bases identical to TRBD1. Germline-derived CDR1 and CDR2 are MGHRA and YSYEKL. This CDR3 comprises 16 residues. The V and J ends lost 5 bases and 5 bases, in that order; junction bases with no gene match: 13. The CDR3 DNA sequence: TGCGCCAGCAGCTCCCGCACAGGGGGGGGACTATATGGCTACACCTTC. This sequence encodes CASSSRTGGGLYGYTF.

The genes are TRBV7-2 and TRBJ2-6, with 7 bases matching TRBD1. J was trimmed by 4 bases and V by 10 bases; bases with no gene match: 13. This CDR3 has 16 amino acids. CDR1 SGHTA and CDR2 FQGNSA come from the germline V gene. The CDR3 sequence: CANSRDSKSGANVLTF. Here the CDR3 DNA reads TGTGCCAACAGTAGGGACAGCAAATCCGGGGCCAACGTCCTGACTTTC.

This clone occurred once. The genes are TRBV2 and TRBJ2-1, with D uncertain. CDR3 length equals 10 residues. V lost 11 bases to trimming and J lost 8 bases, with 10 bases between them. CDR1 and CDR2 from the germline V gene are SNHLY and FYNNEI. CDR3 coding DNA: TGTGCCTCCCGGCGCTATGAGCAGTTCTTC. Its protein product is CASRRYEQFF.

The V and J genes are TRBV7-9 and TRBJ2-7, with 8 nucleotides matching TRBD2. J lost 3 bases, V lost 4 bases, and 8 bases had no gene match. This CDR3 has 15 amino acids. Germline values: CDR1 SEHNR, CDR2 FQNEAQ (reference sequence). The CDR3 loop reads CASSSSSGSFYEQYF. CDR3 nucleotides: TGTGCCAGCAGCTCCTCAAGCGGGAGCTTCTACGAGCAGTACTTC. The full variable domain, with the rest looked up from reference TRBV7-9 and TRBJ2-7, is DTGVSQNPRHKITKRGQNVTFRCDPISEHNRLYWYRQTLGQGPEFLTYFQNEAQLEKSRLLSDRFSAERPKGSFSTLEIQRTEQGDSAMYLCASSSSSGSFYEQYFGPGTRLTVT.

CDR3 sequence reads: CSAVTGIYNEQFF. The CDR3 bases are TGCAGCGCCGTGACAGGGATCTACAATGAGCAGTTCTTC. V gene TRBV29-1 combines with J gene TRBJ2-1, with 7 bases identical to TRBD1. The germline V gene encodes CDR1 SQVTM and CDR2 ANQGSEA. This CDR3 spans 13 amino acids. The ends lost 7 bases at V and 3 bases at J; junction bases unmatched: 6.

The J gene is TRBJ2-7, the V gene TRBV11-2; TRBD2 aligns across 9 bases. Germline V lookup: CDR1 SGHAT, CDR2 FQNNGV. V shed 1 base and J 6 bases; nucleotides not matched to a gene: 4. The CDR3 extends over 14 amino acids. Written as DNA, the CDR3 is TGTGCCAGCAGCTTAGCGGCTAGCGGGACCGAGCAGTACTTC. Its translation: CASSLAASGTEQYF.

The gene calls are TRBV6-6 and TRBJ2-7; 9 bases align to TRBD1. Germline assignment: CDR1 MNHNY and CDR2 SVGAGI (reference sequence). The CDR3 sequence is 16 residues long. The V and J ends lost 6 bases and 2 bases, in that order; junction bases with no gene match: 11. The CDR3 nucleotides are TGTGCCAGCAGCTCCCGACTGGGACAGGGACCCTACGAGCAGTACTTC. It translates to CASSSRLGQGPYEQYF.

The gene calls are TRBV27 and TRBJ2-7; TRBD2 aligns across 9 bases. The J segment lost 1 base and the V segment lost 3 bases, leaving 7 bases of the junction unmatched. CDR3 length: 16 residues. Germline V CDR1 and CDR2: MNHEY, SMNVEV (reference sequence). CDR3 in amino acids: CASSFKGTSYSYEQYF. In nucleotides, the CDR3 is TGTGCCAGCAGTTTCAAAGGGACTAGCTATTCCTACGAGCAGTACTTC.

In its sample, this clone was seen once. This chain links TRBV30 with TRBJ2-1; 7 bases line up with TRBD2. J lost 8 bases, V lost 3 bases, and 7 bases had no gene match. The germline V gene encodes CDR1 GTSNPN and CDR2 SVGIG (reference sequence). The CDR3 is 13 amino acids. CDR3 DNA: TGTGCCTGGAGCTCCGGCCTAGCGGATGAGCAGTTCTTC. The encoded protein is CAWSSGLADEQFF.

V is TRBV7-9 and J is TRBJ1-2; TRBD1 matches 7 bases. Germline loops: CDR1 SEHNR, CDR2 FQNEAQ (reference sequence). Trimming cost V 5 bases and J 2 bases; bases outside gene matches: 5. The CDR3 extends over 14 amino acids. The CDR3 nucleotides are TGTGCCAGCAGCCCAACAGGGGCGAACTATGGCTACACCTTC. Amino acid sequence: CASSPTGANYGYTF.

In nucleotides, the CDR3 is TGTGCCAGCAGTCAAACTTCGACTAGCGGGAAAGGGGATACGCAGTATTTT. Its translation: CASSQTSTSGKGDTQYF. The chain joins TRBV9 to TRBJ2-3; TRBD2 matches at 11 bases. This CDR3 has 17 residues. Germline CDR1 SGDLS, CDR2 YYNGEE. J lost 6 bases, V lost 5 bases, and 14 bases had no gene match. The full variable domain, rest sourced from reference TRBV9 and TRBJ2-3, is DSGVTQTPKHLITATGQRVTLRCSPRSGDLSVYWYQQSLDQGLQFLIQYYNGEERAKGNILERFSAQQFPDLHSELNLSSLELGDSALYFCASSQTSTSGKGDTQYFGPGTRLTVL.

This CDR3 is CASSPAGDGYGYTF. CDR3 in DNA: TGTGCCAGCAGTCCGGCGGGGGACGGATATGGCTACACCTTC. J is TRBJ1-2 and V is TRBV6-1, with D possibly TRBD1 on 5 matching bases. Germline lookup yields CDR1 MNHNS and CDR2 SASEGT. Trimming shortened V by 5 bases and J by 5 bases, and 15 bases separated the two germline ends. The CDR3 is 14 amino acids.

The gene calls are TRBV6-1 and TRBJ2-1; maybe TRBD2 (7 bases). Trimming pared 0 bases from V and 12 bases from J, leaving 24 bases between. This CDR3 is 17 amino acids long. Germline V lookup: CDR1 MNHNS, CDR2 SASEGT. DNA of the CDR3: TGTGCCAGCAGTGAAGCTCCGGGCGGGGGCGCAATAGGAGGGCAGTTCTTC. Translated: CASSEAPGGGAIGGQFF.

The rearrangement links TRBV9 to TRBJ1-5; 9 bases line up with TRBD1. This CDR3 contains 15 residues. The V and J ends lost 3 bases and 4 bases, in that order; junction bases with no gene match: 5. The germline V gene encodes CDR1 SGDLS and CDR2 YYNGEE. The CDR3 is CASSARQGENQPQHF. CDR3 DNA: TGTGCCAGCAGCGCACGACAGGGGGAAAATCAGCCCCAGCATTTT.

V gene TRBV5-1 combines with J gene TRBJ2-3, with D possibly being TRBD1 or TRBD2 (5 bases each). With 6 bases removed from V and 4 bases from J, the gap between germline ends came to 21 bases. Germline loops: CDR1 SGHRS, CDR2 YFSETQ. This CDR3 is 16 amino acids long. CDR3 coding DNA: TGCGCCAGCACCACTGCCTTGGGACCGAACTCAGATACGCAGTATTTT. Protein: CASTTALGPNSDTQYF. The variable domain in full, with the rest retrieved from reference TRBV5-1 and TRBJ2-3, is KAGVTQTPRYLIKTRGQQVTLSCSPISGHRSVSWYQQTPGQGLQFLFEYFSETQRNKGNFPGRFSGRQFSNSRSEMNVSTLELGDSALYLCASTTALGPNSDTQYFGPGTRLTVL.